These 18 T cell receptor beta chains originate from one sample sequenced in a study of Ad26.COV2.S vaccination and SARS-CoV-2 variants. As for treatment: 19 received Ad26.COV2.S at low or high dose, single or two shots; 5 received placebo; per-sample allocation not given. Following the first vaccine or placebo injection, samples were taken on day 63. Sequenced by immunoSEQ multiplex PCR; TCRdb stores in-frame clones only, minus some. The profile shows about half a million clones, roughly nine tenths of them singletons. Here the sequenced sample was peripheral blood, taken in a trial of Ad26.COV2.S vaccine versus placebo. These receptors came from a person aged 18-60 years who received the Ad26.COV2.S COVID-19 vaccine or a placebo.

This sequence joins TRBV4-2 and TRBJ2-3; D gene ambiguous. Trimming cost V 4 bases and J 0 bases, with 14 bases left between them. The CDR3 consists of 16 residues. Germline V CDR1 and CDR2: LGHNA, YNFKEQ. The CDR3 loop reads CASSPRTSSSTDTQYF. CDR3 nucleotide sequence: TGTGCCAGCAGCCCCCGGACGAGTTCTAGCACAGATACGCAGTATTTT.

This clone was recorded once. The chain combines TRBV29-1 with TRBJ2-7, with 9 bases aligning to TRBD1. The CDR3 consists of 12 residues. After removal of 7 bases from V and 2 bases from J, the junction contained 3 bases not matched to a gene. CDR1 and CDR2 from the germline V gene are SQVTM and ANQGSEA. The CDR3 coding sequence is TGCAGCGCCGGACAGGGGACCTACGAGCAGTACTTC. This codes for CSAGQGTYEQYF.

Only a few counts were recorded for this clone. V is TRBV6-5 and J is TRBJ1-1; D possibly corresponds to TRBD1 (5 bases). V was trimmed by 9 bases and J by 0 bases, leaving 14 bases between them. Germline CDR1 reads MNHEY; CDR2 reads SVGAGI. The CDR3 sequence is 14 residues long. CDR3 sequence: CASPSGALNTEAFF. Written as DNA, the CDR3 is TGTGCCAGTCCAAGCGGGGCCCTGAACACTGAAGCTTTCTTT.

This chain uses TRBV18 with TRBJ1-1; D unclear. The CDR3 consists of 14 residues. The germline V gene has CDR1 KGHSH and CDR2 LQKENI. V dropped 5 bases and J dropped 4 bases, with 14 bases sitting between them. CDR3 region: CASSFVGWVTEAFF. In DNA form, the CDR3 reads TGTGCCAGCTCATTTGTGGGGTGGGTCACTGAAGCTTTCTTT.

This chain uses TRBV6-6 with TRBJ2-3, with 10 nucleotides matching TRBD1. After removal of 5 bases from V and 5 bases from J, the junction contained 7 bases not matched to a gene. CDR1 is MNHNY and CDR2 is SVGAGI in the germline V gene (reference sequence). This CDR3 region has 15 residues. In DNA form, the CDR3 reads TGTGCCAGCAGTCCTCCGACAGGGGGCATAGATACGCAGTATTTT. Amino acids: CASSPPTGGIDTQYF.

This chain links TRBV27 with TRBJ1-2; TRBD1 matches 7 bases. The CDR3 is 13 residues long. V lost 6 bases and J lost 4; bases outside the gene matches: 5. The germline CDR1 and CDR2 sequences are MNHEY and SMNVEV (reference sequence). The CDR3 loop is CASRAQGTYGYTF. In DNA form, the CDR3 reads TGTGCCAGCAGAGCACAGGGGACCTATGGCTACACCTTC.

The chain has TRBV29-1 and TRBJ2-7, with 10 bases lining up with TRBD2. Germline V gene lookup returns CDR1 SQVTM and CDR2 ANQGSEA. J was trimmed by 0 bases and V by 4 bases; bases with no gene match: 6. CDR3 length: 15 amino acids. The CDR3 protein is CSVGERLAGSYEQYF. CDR3 nucleotides: TGCAGCGTTGGGGAAAGACTAGCGGGCTCCTACGAGCAGTACTTC.

The chain recombines TRBV24-1 with TRBJ2-1; 9 bases align to TRBD2. The J segment lost 4 bases and the V segment lost 12 bases, leaving 9 bases of the junction unmatched. This CDR3 has 14 residues. CDR1 and CDR2 from the germline V gene are KGHDR and SFDVKD. The CDR3 nucleotides read TGTGCCTCTTCGAGCGGGAGGTATTACAATGAGCAGTTCTTC. Protein product: CASSSGRYYNEQFF.

The J gene is TRBJ2-7, the V gene TRBV28, with 8 nucleotides matching TRBD1. This CDR3 comprises 14 residues. Germline loops: CDR1 MDHEN, CDR2 SYDVKM. The trim removed 7 bases at V and 4 bases at J, leaving 9 bases unmatched. The CDR3 here is CASTSGDRRYEQYF. CDR3 coding DNA: TGTGCCAGCACCTCCGGGGACAGGAGGTACGAGCAGTACTTC.

This chain uses TRBV9 with TRBJ2-2, with 14 nucleotides matching TRBD2. The trim removed 3 bases at V and 9 bases at J, leaving 4 bases unmatched. The CDR3 loop spans 15 amino acids. Germline CDR1 reads SGDLS; CDR2 reads YYNGEE. The CDR3: CASSAGTSGSRELFF. The CDR3 nucleotides are TGTGCCAGCAGCGCCGGGACTAGCGGGAGTAGGGAGCTGTTTTTT.

This clone appeared once. The chain carries TRBV7-9 and TRBJ2-4; TRBD1 or TRBD2 may be the D gene (5 bases each). Germline CDR1 and CDR2: SEHNR and FQNEAQ (reference sequence). The CDR3 is 15 amino acids. Trimming stripped 1 base from V and 4 bases from J, with 11 bases between. CDR3 protein: CASSLDSGPKNIQYF. CDR3 DNA sequence: TGTGCCAGCAGCTTAGATTCGGGGCCTAAAAACATTCAGTACTTC.

The chain uses TRBV20-1 and TRBJ1-4, with D possibly TRBD1 on 6 matching bases. In germline, CDR1 is DFQATT, CDR2 SNEGSKA (reference sequence). CDR3 length equals 11 residues. V was cut by 6 bases and J by 11 bases, with 13 bases left in between. The CDR3 loop is CSAATGSKLFF. The CDR3 DNA reads as TGCAGTGCCGCCACAGGGTCGAAACTGTTTTTT.

This chain links TRBV30 with TRBJ1-1; D is undetermined. This CDR3 comprises 14 residues. Germline V CDR1 and CDR2: GTSNPN, SVGIG (reference sequence). CDR3 DNA sequence: TGTGCTTCGATACTCGACCCCAGGAACACTGAAGCTTTCTTT. Protein sequence: CASILDPRNTEAFF.

The rearrangement uses TRBV7-9 and TRBJ2-6; 9 bases fit TRBD1. With 7 bases clipped from V and 0 bases from J, the junction kept 7 bases outside the gene matches. The CDR3 extends over 17 amino acids. Germline V gene lookup returns CDR1 SEHNR and CDR2 FQNEAQ (reference sequence). The chain's CDR3 is CASIVGQGFSGANVLTF. In DNA form, the CDR3 reads TGTGCCAGCATCGTAGGACAGGGGTTCTCTGGGGCCAACGTCCTGACTTTC.

The chain combines TRBV20-1 with TRBJ2-3; D might be TRBD2 (6 bases). Trimming removed 3 bases from V and 2 bases from J, with 18 bases in between. Per germline, CDR1 DFQATT and CDR2 SNEGSKA (reference sequence). The CDR3 is 16 amino acids. The CDR3 region has the DNA TGCAGTGCTAGTACCTCCCCCGGGGGTTACACAGATACGCAGTATTTT. The encoded protein is CSASTSPGGYTDTQYF.

The chain couples TRBV13 to TRBJ1-3, with 8 bases fitting TRBD1. V was clipped by 3 bases and J by 0 bases; unmatched bases: 7. CDR1 is PRHDT and CDR2 is FYEKMQ in the germline V gene (reference sequence). This CDR3 is 17 amino acids long. The CDR3 nucleotides read TGTGCCAGCAGCTTCAGACAGGGGCGATTCTCTGGAAACACCATATATTTT. It is translated as CASSFRQGRFSGNTIYF. Full variable domain (rest looked up from reference TRBV13 and TRBJ1-3): AAGVIQSPRHLIKEKRETATLKCYPIPRHDTVYWYQQGPGQDPQFLISFYEKMQSDKGSIPDRFSAQQFSDYHSELNMSSLELGDSALYFCASSFRQGRFSGNTIYFGEGSWLTVV.

V is TRBV2 and J is TRBJ2-3, with TRBD2 as a possible D gene (6 bases). The CDR3 totals 16 residues. Trimming removed 7 bases at V and 0 bases at J, with 17 bases between. In germline, CDR1 is SNHLY, CDR2 FYNNEI. CDR3 bases: TGTGCCAGCAATGGTCCACTAGCAGCTAGCACAGATACGCAGTATTTT. The encoded protein is CASNGPLAASTDTQYF. The entire variable domain, with the rest obtained from reference TRBV2 and TRBJ2-3, is as follows: EPEVTQTPSHQVTQMGQEVILRCVPISNHLYFYWYRQILGQKVEFLVSFYNNEISEKSEIFDDQFSVERPDGSNFTLKIRSTKLEDSAMYFCASNGPLAASTDTQYFGPGTRLTVL.

The J gene is TRBJ1-6, the V gene TRBV4-3; D ambiguous. The germline V and J ends were trimmed by 6 bases and 7 bases, with 10 bases remaining between them. This CDR3 region has 13 residues. Germline assignment: CDR1 LGHNA and CDR2 YSLEER. CDR3 sequence (DNA): TGCGCCAGCAGAAGGACGGCAAATTCACCCCTCCACTTT. Translation gives CASRRTANSPLHF.